The 20 T cell receptor beta chains below were found in one sample sequenced in a study of T-cell reconstitution after alpha-beta-depleted transplantation in children. Unique molecular identifiers were built into the TCRbeta library. TCRdb passed the PCR reads through MiXCR, listing each CDR3 protein once. The sample includes more than 400,000 distinct CDR3 sequences, about 40% of them seen just once. Sequenced material: PBMCs, taken before TCRalphabeta/CD19-depleted stem cell transplant. The receptors come from a girl aged 2 to 10 with aplastic anemia, due to receive a stem cell transplant.

This clonotype was observed at least ten times. CDR3 sequence reads: CASSLARPANTEAFF. The CDR3, as DNA: TGCGCCAGCAGCTTGGCCAGGCCAGCGAACACTGAAGCTTTCTTT. J is TRBJ1-1 and V is TRBV5-1, with D unclear. This CDR3 is built from 15 residues. V was clipped by 0 bases and J by 1 base, with 10 bases between them. CDR1 is SGHRS, CDR2 YFSETQ, per germline.

This clonotype was detected many times. The chain links TRBV7-9 to TRBJ2-5; no definite D call. Trimming left V 8 bases short and J 2 bases short, with 9 bases between. Germline V lookup: CDR1 SEHNR, CDR2 FQNEAQ (reference sequence). The CDR3 spans 12 residues. CDR3 DNA sequence: TGTGCCAGCGAAGGGCTTCAAGAGACCCAGTACTTC. Translated, it gives CASEGLQETQYF.

This clonotype was seen a handful of times. V usage is TRBV5-1 and J usage is TRBJ2-5, with 7 nucleotides matching TRBD1. The germline CDR1 and CDR2 sequences are SGHRS and YFSETQ. Trimming removed 7 bases from V and 5 bases from J; junction bases left unmatched: 23. The CDR3 extends over 18 amino acids. The CDR3 spells CASPGTATTEGPRETQYF. As DNA, the CDR3 is TGCGCCAGCCCCGGGACAGCCACCACCGAGGGACCAAGGGAGACCCAGTACTTC.

This clonotype came up many times. The gene calls are TRBV6-6 and TRBJ1-5; the match to TRBD1 covers 8 bases. This CDR3 spans 15 amino acids. J was trimmed by 2 bases and V by 6 bases; bases with no gene match: 6. Germline V gene data show CDR1 as MNHNY and CDR2 as SVGAGI (reference sequence). This CDR3 reads CASSQTGGGNQPQHF. CDR3 DNA sequence: TGTGCCAGCAGCCAAACAGGGGGAGGCAATCAGCCCCAGCATTTT.

V is TRBV20-1 and J is TRBJ1-2; 9 nucleotides match TRBD1. V lost 5 bases and J lost 8; bases outside the gene matches: 6. CDR3 length: 12 amino acids. The V gene's germline CDR1 is DFQATT and CDR2 SNEGSKA (reference sequence). The DNA for the CDR3 is TGCAGTGCTGGCACAGGGGGCGGAGGCTACACCTTC. This translates into CSAGTGGGGYTF.

As concerns this clonotype: A clone one base away is much larger, so this may be a read error. The CDR3 DNA sequence: TGTGCCAGCATTTTACTGGGACAGGGCTTCGATGAGCAGTTCTTC. It is translated as CASILLGQGFDEQFF. The rearrangement links TRBV12-3 or TRBV12-4 to TRBJ2-1; 9 positions agree with TRBD1. The CDR3 consists of 15 residues.

The rearrangement links TRBV14 to TRBJ2-2; tentative D call: TRBD2 (6 bases). The CDR3 extends over 16 amino acids. CDR1 SGHDN and CDR2 FVKESK come from the germline V gene. Trimming removed 1 base at V and 4 bases at J, with 13 bases between. The CDR3 DNA sequence: TGTGCCAGCAGCCAAGCGGAGGGGAGTCTCACCGGGGAGCTGTTTTTT. Amino acids: CASSQAEGSLTGELFF.

In this sample, this clonotype turned up many times. The rearrangement joins TRBV6-2 or TRBV6-3 to TRBJ2-2, with 7 bases aligning to TRBD2. The ends lost 11 bases at V and 0 bases at J; junction bases unmatched: 9. The CDR3 totals 15 residues. Germline V lookup: CDR1 MNHEY, CDR2 SVGEGT. For the CDR3, the DNA is TGTGCCGGTAAAACTAGCGCCGCGAACACCGGGGAGCTGTTTTTT. This encodes CAGKTSAANTGELFF.

The J gene is TRBJ2-5, the V gene TRBV5-6; D might be TRBD1 or TRBD2, each matching 6 bases. CDR1 and CDR2 (germline): SGHDT, YYEEEE. V lost 5 bases, J lost 1 base, and 15 bases lay in between. CDR3 length: 15 amino acids. The CDR3 DNA reads as TGTGCCAGCAGTTCATCGGGGGCACTCCAAGAGACCCAGTACTTC. Encoded protein: CASSSSGALQETQYF.

The chain combines TRBV20-1 with TRBJ2-7; the match to TRBD1 covers 8 bases. Germline CDR1 is DFQATT and CDR2 is SNEGSKA (reference sequence). V lost 6 bases, J lost 7 bases, and 5 bases stayed unmatched. The CDR3 is made up of 11 amino acids. The CDR3 reads CSAPGQGEQYF. CDR3 nucleotide sequence: TGCAGTGCACCAGGACAGGGAGAGCAGTACTTC.

This clonotype was picked up one time. The rearrangement joins TRBV29-1 to TRBJ2-5; 9 bases fit TRBD1. With 3 bases clipped from V and 3 bases from J, the junction kept 5 bases outside the gene matches. The CDR3 runs 14 residues. CDR1 is SQVTM and CDR2 is ANQGSEA in the germline V gene. As DNA, the CDR3 is TGCAGCGTTGACAACAGGGGGCAGGAAGAGACCCAGTACTTC. Translation: CSVDNRGQEETQYF.

There are a few counts of this clonotype. The CDR3, as DNA: TGTGCCAGCAGCTCAGGATTGTGGGATCAGCCCCAGCATTTT. The encoded protein is CASSSGLWDQPQHF. The chain couples TRBV5-5 to TRBJ1-5; D ambiguous. The CDR3 runs to 14 residues. Trimming stripped 3 bases from V and 5 bases from J, with 12 bases between. Germline loops: CDR1 SGHKS, CDR2 YYEKEE (reference sequence).

The V call is TRBV12-3 or TRBV12-4, the J call TRBJ1-1, with a tentative D call TRBD1 (5 bases). The V end lost 4 bases, the J end lost 3 bases, and 15 bases lay between the germline ends. CDR3 length equals 15 residues. The DNA for the CDR3 is TGTGCCAGCAGTTCCCGCGGGACGGCTGACACTGAAGCTTTCTTT. Translation: CASSSRGTADTEAFF.

In its sample, this clonotype was seen a few times. V and J are TRBV30 and TRBJ1-2, with a weak D call TRBD1 (6 bases). This CDR3 contains 18 residues. The V end was cut by 3 bases, the J end by 4 bases, with 27 bases between. CDR1 and CDR2 (germline): GTSNPN, SVGIG (reference sequence). For the CDR3, the DNA is TGTGCCTGGAGCGTCCTGACAGGATGGGCGCTGGCTAGCTATGGCTACACCTTC. This translates into CAWSVLTGWALASYGYTF.

V gene TRBV10-2 combines with J gene TRBJ2-6; no clear D gene. Germline values: CDR1 WSHSY, CDR2 SAAADI. Trimming stripped 8 bases from V and 0 bases from J, with 2 bases between. The CDR3 consists of 12 residues. The CDR3 is CASDSGANVLTF. CDR3 sequence (DNA): TGCGCCAGCGACTCTGGGGCCAACGTCCTGACTTTC.

The chain joins TRBV6-5 to TRBJ2-3, with D tentatively TRBD2 (7 bases). Trimming took off 2 bases at V and 8 bases at J, with 14 bases between the two ends. CDR1 and CDR2 (germline): MNHEY, SVGAGI. CDR3 length: 14 residues. CDR3 residues: CASSYLEGEGTQYF. CDR3 DNA sequence: TGTGCCAGCAGTTACCTGGAGGGGGAGGGTACGCAGTATTTT.

CDR3 protein: CASSVQRTSAYNEQFF. The DNA for the CDR3 is TGTGCCAGCAGTGTTCAACGGACTAGCGCATACAATGAGCAGTTCTTC. J is TRBJ2-1 and V is TRBV6-1; 9 nucleotides match TRBD2. The CDR3 sequence is 16 residues long. The germline V gene encodes CDR1 MNHNS and CDR2 SASEGT. Trimming cost V 4 bases and J 4 bases; bases outside gene matches: 8.

This clonotype has only a few counts. The V gene is TRBV28, the J gene TRBJ2-7; D remains unclear. V was pared by 3 bases and J by 1 base, with 10 bases between. The CDR3 is 14 residues long. The germline V gene has CDR1 MDHEN and CDR2 SYDVKM. This chain's CDR3 is CASSFRHLSYEQYF. The CDR3 DNA follows: TGTGCCAGCAGTTTTCGGCATTTGTCCTACGAGCAGTACTTC.

The chain recombines TRBV7-9 with TRBJ2-1; 7 bases are a match to TRBD1. The CDR3 contains 13 residues. Germline V gene lookup returns CDR1 SEHNR and CDR2 FQNEAQ (reference sequence). The J segment lost 11 bases and the V segment lost 1 base, leaving 5 bases of the junction unmatched. CDR3 amino acids: CASSLVYRGKQFF. The CDR3 DNA follows: TGTGCCAGCAGCTTAGTGTACAGGGGCAAGCAGTTCTTC.

As for this clonotype: Its ends do not fully match the called genes, so a read error is possible. This sequence joins TRBV20-1 and TRBJ2-7; D could derive from TRBD1 or TRBD2 (5 bases each). Germline V CDR1 and CDR2: DFQATT, SNEGSKA (reference sequence). The CDR3 runs to 14 residues. CDR3 nucleotides: TGCAGTGCTATGGGACCGATTAGCTCCTACGAGCAGCACTTC. It is translated as CSAMGPISSYEQHF.